This record covers a single T cell receptor beta chain. Authors' analysis steps: Nucleated cell counts were estimated from reference gene primer amplification. The protocol was immunoSEQ multiplex PCR, while the TCRdb copy is restricted to in-frame clones and leaves out a portion. That table gives V, J and clone size, and the DNA gave D and trimming. The sample has about 140,000 clones, about 80% seen once. The sample comes from a study of blood T cell repertoires in COVID-19. Study-level information: From the United States, Italy and Spain came samples of acute and convalescent COVID-19.

The germline gives CDR1 SGHTS, CDR2 YDEGEE. The CDR3 runs 15 residues. The germline V and J ends were trimmed by 0 bases and 7 bases, with 11 bases remaining between them. The specimen sequenced was peripheral blood. The rearrangement joins TRBV5-8 to TRBJ1-6; D gene unclear. The sequence came from a man between 60 and 75 years old with acute or convalescent COVID-19. CDR3 nucleotides: TGTGCCAGCAGCTTGGCCTGGCCAGTAAATTCACCCCTCCACTTT. Its protein is CASSLAWPVNSPLHF.